The 30 T cell receptor beta chains below come from one sample, sequenced in a study of blood T cell repertoires in COVID-19. Libraries were prepared by immunoSEQ multiplex PCR; TCRdb keeps only in-frame clonotypes and omits some of them. The sample includes some 240,000 clones, around 80% of them seen just once. Sequenced input: PBMCs or T cells enriched from blood (not recorded which). The receptor set was obtained from a young man with acute COVID-19.

The genes are TRBV2 and TRBJ2-1, with 15 bases identical to TRBD2. J gave up 10 bases and V 5 bases, and 21 bases lay outside the gene matches. Germline V gene sequence: CDR1 SNHLY, CDR2 FYNNEI. This CDR3 has 20 residues. CDR3 nucleotides: TGTGCCAGCAGTCATGTGAGGGGACTAGCGGGAGGCCTCTACAATGTCGAGCAGTTCTTC. Translation: CASSHVRGLAGGLYNVEQFF.

This clone was detected only once. The chain links TRBV2 to TRBJ2-5; D gene uncertain. This CDR3 region has 13 residues. From germline, CDR1 is SNHLY and CDR2 FYNNEI. Trimming left V 4 bases short and J 1 base short, with 7 bases between. The DNA for the CDR3 is TGTGCCAGCAGTGCCAGGTCCCAAGAGACCCAGTACTTC. Its protein is CASSARSQETQYF.

Here the CDR3 reads CASANFGGPGYTF. Here the CDR3 DNA reads TGTGCCAGCGCCAATTTCGGGGGGCCTGGCTACACCTTC. The V and J genes are TRBV12-3 or TRBV12-4 and TRBJ1-2; maybe TRBD1 (6 bases). The CDR3 totals 13 residues. V was shortened by 8 bases and J by 7 bases, with 17 bases between the two germline ends.

The rearrangement uses TRBV21-1 and TRBJ2-7; TRBD2, the table's D call, lacks a check against the DNA. TRBV21-1 represents a pseudogene. The CDR3 extends over 14 amino acids. The CDR3 DNA is TGTGCCAGCAGCAAAAAGGCGAGGTCCTACGAGCAGTACGTC. Its protein is CASSKKARSYEQYV.

This clone has a single count. The CDR3 nucleotides read TGTGCCAGCAGCTTTTTGAGTCAGGGACTAGCGGGTACGGGCTCCGTGGATGAGCAGTTCTTC. This encodes CASSFLSQGLAGTGSVDEQFF. This sequence joins TRBV7-8 and TRBJ2-1; 12 bases are shared with TRBD2. Germline-derived CDR1 and CDR2 are SGHVS and FQNEAQ. The trim removed 3 bases at V and 8 bases at J, leaving 23 bases unmatched. The CDR3 length is 21 residues.

On this clone itself: Germline is not matched at one junction end, which may reflect a read error. This chain uses TRBV7-2 with TRBJ2-1, with D perhaps matching TRBD2 (6 bases). This CDR3 comprises 12 residues. From germline, CDR1 is SGHTA and CDR2 FQGNSA. CDR3: CASSTTSERRVF. CDR3 coding DNA: TGTGCCAGCAGCACGACGTCTGAGCGGAGGGTCTTC.

This clone was detected only a few times. This sequence joins TRBV27 and TRBJ1-6, with D perhaps TRBD1 (6 bases). The V and J ends lost 4 bases and 9 bases respectively, with 13 bases between them. This CDR3 region has 14 residues. Germline V lookup: CDR1 MNHEY, CDR2 SMNVEV (reference sequence). This CDR3 is CASSYGGVGSPLHF. The CDR3 DNA is TGTGCCAGCAGTTATGGGGGCGTGGGTTCACCCCTCCACTTT.

The chain employs TRBV28 and TRBJ1-2; possible D gene TRBD1, 5 bases. This CDR3 has 14 amino acids. CDR1 MDHEN and CDR2 SYDVKM come from the germline V gene. Trimming shortened V by 3 bases and J by 3 bases, and 11 bases separated the two germline ends. In nucleotides, the CDR3 is TGTGCCAGCAGTTTGCATGGGGCGTACTATGGCTACACCTTC. The encoded protein is CASSLHGAYYGYTF.

The chain couples TRBV7-3 to TRBJ2-2; D ambiguous. V dropped 1 base and J dropped 9 bases, with 6 bases sitting between them. The V gene's germline CDR1 is SGHTA and CDR2 FQGTGA. CDR3 length: 12 residues. CDR3 protein: CASSLSNRELFF. CDR3 nucleotides: TGTGCCAGCAGCTTAAGTAATCGGGAGCTGTTTTTT.

The V gene is TRBV4-1, the J gene TRBJ2-6, with D hard to call. The CDR3 totals 16 residues. The V gene lost 6 bases and the J gene lost 0 bases, with 12 bases spanning the gap. Germline-derived CDR1 and CDR2 are MGHRA and YSYEKL. The chain's CDR3 is CASRWRLSSGANVLTF. CDR3 DNA: TGCGCCAGCAGATGGCGGTTGTCCTCTGGGGCCAACGTCCTGACTTTC.

This chain uses TRBV13 with TRBJ1-2, with TRBD1 as a possible D gene (5 bases). V was clipped by 5 bases and J by 6 bases, with 13 bases between them. The CDR3 is 13 residues long. Germline loops: CDR1 PRHDT, CDR2 FYEKMQ (reference sequence). The CDR3 sequence: CASSLWGEDGYTF. CDR3 DNA sequence: TGTGCCAGCAGCCTTTGGGGCGAAGATGGCTACACCTTC.

The V and J genes are TRBV7-9 and TRBJ2-5, with 14 bases matching TRBD2. CDR3 length equals 17 residues. The V segment lost 5 bases and the J segment 5 bases; nucleotides outside the gene matches: 10. From germline, CDR1 is SEHNR and CDR2 FQNEAQ (reference sequence). CDR3 sequence (DNA): TGTGCCAGCAGCCCCGGGACTAGCGGGAGATACTGGGAGACCCAGTACTTC. Residues: CASSPGTSGRYWETQYF.

V usage is TRBV6-5 and J usage is TRBJ1-1, with 7 bases lining up with TRBD1. CDR3 size: 15 residues. With V trimmed by 6 bases and J by 2 bases, 9 bases remained unmatched. Germline CDR1 and CDR2: MNHEY and SVGAGI. The CDR3 sequence is CASRNRGWENTEAFF. The CDR3 DNA is TGTGCCAGCAGAAACAGGGGATGGGAAAACACTGAAGCTTTCTTT.

The CDR3: CASSVSYSRQAFF. The CDR3 nucleotides read TGTGCCAGCAGCGTAAGTTACAGTCGGCAAGCTTTCTTT. This chain joins TRBV9 and TRBJ1-1; D gene uncertain. Trimming pared 1 base from V and 9 bases from J, leaving 13 bases between. This CDR3 spans 13 amino acids. The germline V gene has CDR1 SGDLS and CDR2 YYNGEE.

This chain links TRBV18 with TRBJ2-1; 9 nucleotides line up with TRBD2. The CDR3 loop spans 15 amino acids. In germline, CDR1 is KGHSH, CDR2 LQKENI. V gave up 3 bases and J gave up 8 bases; unmatched junction bases: 8. The chain's CDR3 is CASSPAGGLRDEQFF. Here the CDR3 DNA reads TGTGCCAGCTCACCCGCGGGGGGGCTTAGGGATGAGCAGTTCTTC.

This clone was observed a few times. The rearrangement joins TRBV28 to TRBJ1-5, with D possibly matching TRBD1 (5 bases). Germline values: CDR1 MDHEN, CDR2 SYDVKM. The CDR3 has 16 residues. The germline V and J ends were trimmed by 7 bases and 9 bases, with 25 bases remaining between them. For the CDR3, the DNA is TGTGCCAGCATAGATTCGGGGAGTGGGAGGGGTGGGCCCCAGCATTTT. This codes for CASIDSGSGRGGPQHF.

This clone occurred once. The gene calls are TRBV9 and TRBJ2-5, with a possible D match to TRBD2 (7 bases). CDR3 length: 16 amino acids. Germline CDR1 reads SGDLS; CDR2 reads YYNGEE. V lost 4 bases and J 1 base, leaving 17 bases between the germline ends. The CDR3 spells CASSKGGGTGQETQYF. The DNA of the CDR3 is TGTGCCAGCAGCAAAGGGGGAGGGACGGGCCAAGAGACCCAGTACTTC. Variable domain in full (rest from reference TRBV9 and TRBJ2-5): DSGVTQTPKHLITATGQRVTLRCSPRSGDLSVYWYQQSLDQGLQFLIQYYNGEERAKGNILERFSAQQFPDLHSELNLSSLELGDSALYFCASSKGGGTGQETQYFGPGTRLLVL.

The sample holds a few counts of this clone. The chain couples TRBV7-2 to TRBJ1-3, with D possibly TRBD1 on 6 matching bases. The CDR3 runs 15 residues. Germline assignment: CDR1 SGHTA and CDR2 FQGNSA. V lost 3 bases and J lost 2, with 11 bases in between. The CDR3 is CASSLSAGAGNTIYF. The CDR3 region has the DNA TGTGCCAGCAGCTTGAGCGCAGGGGCTGGAAACACCATATATTTT.

This sequence joins TRBV19 and TRBJ2-5, with D maybe TRBD1 (6 bases). V was shortened by 6 bases and J by 5 bases, with 10 bases between the two germline ends. CDR1 is LNHDA and CDR2 is SQIVND in the germline V gene (reference sequence). This CDR3 has 12 residues. This CDR3 reads CASRNRAETQYF. The CDR3 DNA reads as TGTGCCAGTAGAAACAGGGCGGAGACCCAGTACTTC.

The chain has TRBV19 and TRBJ2-5; a possible D gene is TRBD2 (7 bases). CDR1 and CDR2 from the germline V gene are LNHDA and SQIVND (reference sequence). Deletions cut 5 bases from V and 4 bases from J, with 20 bases between. This CDR3 has 16 amino acids. This CDR3 reads CASSRGGGRLPETQYF. Written as DNA, the CDR3 is TGTGCCAGTAGTCGTGGCGGGGGCCGGCTCCCAGAGACCCAGTACTTC.

V gene TRBV9 combines with J gene TRBJ1-3; D is possibly TRBD1 (5 bases). The germline gives CDR1 SGDLS, CDR2 YYNGEE. V was clipped by 3 bases and J by 6 bases, with 25 bases between them. This CDR3 comprises 18 residues. DNA of the CDR3: TGTGCCAGCAGCGCCCTCGCGGGGGGGGTAGGTGGCTCAAACACCATATATTTT. Translated: CASSALAGGVGGSNTIYF.

J is TRBJ2-7 and V is TRBV6-4, with 11 nucleotides matching TRBD2. V gave up 6 bases and J gave up 3 bases; unmatched junction bases: 4. Per the germline V gene, CDR1 is MRHNA and CDR2 is SNTAGT. CDR3 length: 14 residues. In DNA, the CDR3 is TGTGCCAGCAGGCCGACTAGCGGGGTCTACGAGCAGTACGTC. Translated, it gives CASRPTSGVYEQYV.

The rearrangement joins TRBV27 to TRBJ2-5; tentatively, D is TRBD2 (5 bases). Trimming left V 4 bases short and J 5 bases short, with 8 bases between. This CDR3 has 12 residues. The V gene's germline CDR1 is MNHEY and CDR2 SMNVEV (reference sequence). The CDR3 sequence: CASSWPGETQYF. Written as DNA, the CDR3 is TGTGCCAGCAGTTGGCCGGGGGAGACCCAGTACTTC.

The chain has TRBV5-4 and TRBJ1-3; maybe TRBD1 (6 bases). V was clipped by 2 bases and J by 0 bases, with 12 bases between them. Germline CDR1 and CDR2: SGHNT and YYREEE (reference sequence). The CDR3 has 16 residues. The CDR3 DNA is TGTGCCAGCAGCTTAGGGGGTTCCTTCTCTGGAAACACCATATATTTT. Protein product: CASSLGGSFSGNTIYF.

The chain couples TRBV12-5 to TRBJ2-5; the D gene is possibly TRBD1 (6 bases). The length of the CDR3 is 15 residues. Germline CDR1 and CDR2: LGHNT and FRNRAP. Trimming pared 1 base from V and 11 bases from J, leaving 20 bases between. This CDR3 is CASGLDTGTKPLQYF. The DNA of the CDR3 is TGTGCTAGTGGTTTGGATACAGGGACCAAGCCGTTGCAGTACTTC.

CDR3 bases: TGTGCCAGCAGACCAAATGTAGCGGGTCCGCTCGAGCAGTACGTC. Translated: CASRPNVAGPLEQYV. The chain joins TRBV6-5 to TRBJ2-7; 7 bases agree with TRBD2. The CDR3 is 15 amino acids. CDR1 and CDR2 (germline): MNHEY, SVGAGI. With V trimmed by 6 bases and J by 6 bases, 14 bases remained unmatched.

The chain links TRBV30 to TRBJ2-1; no clear D. The CDR3 runs 11 residues. Germline CDR1 is GTSNPN and CDR2 is SVGIG (reference sequence). V dropped 8 bases and J dropped 6 bases, with 11 bases sitting between them. Written as DNA, the CDR3 is TGTGCCCGTGGCTTCGCCAATGAGCAGTTCTTC. Protein: CARGFANEQFF.

V is TRBV2 and J is TRBJ1-2; the match to TRBD1 covers 8 bases. V lost 3 bases, J lost 4 bases, and 10 bases stayed unmatched. The CDR3 spans 16 residues. CDR1 is SNHLY, CDR2 FYNNEI, per germline. The CDR3 here is CASSDPGGADFYGYTF. As DNA, the CDR3 is TGTGCCAGCAGTGATCCAGGGGGCGCGGATTTCTATGGCTACACCTTC. The whole variable domain, filled in from reference TRBV2 and TRBJ1-2, reads EPEVTQTPSHQVTQMGQEVILRCVPISNHLYFYWYRQILGQKVEFLVSFYNNEISEKSEIFDDQFSVERPDGSNFTLKIRSTKLEDSAMYFCASSDPGGADFYGYTFGSGTRLTVV.

This clone was picked up a small number of times. The V call is TRBV25-1, the J call TRBJ1-6, with a possible D match to TRBD1 (5 bases). V was trimmed by 10 bases and J by 4 bases, leaving 14 bases between them. Germline assignment: CDR1 MGHDK and CDR2 SYGVNS. CDR3 size: 14 residues. For the CDR3, the DNA is TGTGCCACTCAGGGCCCGACGTATAATTCACCCCTCCACTTT. It yields the protein CATQGPTYNSPLHF.

This chain joins TRBV25-1 and TRBJ1-4; D may be TRBD1 (5 bases). V lost 4 bases to trimming and J lost 8 bases, with 14 bases between them. In germline, CDR1 is MGHDK, CDR2 SYGVNS. The CDR3 sequence is 14 residues long. In nucleotides, the CDR3 is TGTGCCAGCAGTGTTGTAGGGGTGGACGAAAAACTGTTTTTT. It translates to CASSVVGVDEKLFF.